The 23 T cell receptor beta chains reported below all come from one sample, sequenced in a study of shared clonotypes between healthy human individuals. Libraries were prepared by immunoSEQ multiplex PCR; TCRdb keeps only in-frame clonotypes and omits some of them. The sample includes about 380,000 clones, about 97% of them seen just once. Sequenced sample: memory CD8+ T cells sorted from blood. Noted subset: CD45RO+ cells pooled with CCR7-negative TemRA cells. The receptor source for this set is a young man in good health.

The chain joins TRBV6-1 to TRBJ2-7; possible D gene TRBD2, 5 bases. V was clipped by 2 bases and J by 3 bases, with 11 bases between them. This CDR3 has 14 residues. Per germline, CDR1 MNHNS and CDR2 SASEGT. In DNA, the CDR3 is TGTGCCAGCAGTGAATACTCGGGGAGCTACGAGCAGTACTTC. As protein: CASSEYSGSYEQYF.

This sequence joins TRBV28 and TRBJ2-7, with TRBD2 matching over 7 bases. V lost 6 bases and J lost 4; bases outside the gene matches: 12. This CDR3 is 15 amino acids long. Germline CDR1 and CDR2: MDHEN and SYDVKM. CDR3 protein: CASSPGRELLYEQYF. The CDR3 DNA follows: TGTGCCAGCAGCCCGGGGCGGGAGCTTCTTTACGAGCAGTACTTC.

The chain carries TRBV30 and TRBJ2-3, with D perhaps TRBD2 (5 bases). Trimming pared 7 bases from V and 7 bases from J, leaving 21 bases between. This CDR3 is built from 14 residues. Germline values: CDR1 GTSNPN, CDR2 SVGIG (reference sequence). This chain's CDR3 is CASQFFSESHTQYF. The CDR3 DNA is TGTGCCTCCCAATTTTTTAGCGAGAGTCATACGCAGTATTTT.

The J gene is TRBJ1-2, the V gene TRBV2; TRBD1 agrees at 10 bases. CDR3 length: 15 residues. With V trimmed by 6 bases and J by 8 bases, 12 bases remained unmatched. Germline V gene data show CDR1 as SNHLY and CDR2 as FYNNEI. In DNA form, the CDR3 reads TGTGCCAGCAGGGACGGATCGACAGGGGGCGCGGGCTACACCTTC. This gives the protein CASRDGSTGGAGYTF.

The chain couples TRBV25-1 to TRBJ2-5; tentative D call: TRBD2 (5 bases). CDR1 MGHDK and CDR2 SYGVNS come from the germline V gene. The CDR3 is 13 amino acids. V was clipped by 0 bases and J by 4 bases, with 6 bases between them. The CDR3 DNA sequence: TGTGCCAGCAGTGAATATCGGGGAGAGACCCAGTACTTC. Protein: CASSEYRGETQYF.

The gene calls are TRBV6-5 and TRBJ1-5; a weak D match, TRBD1 (5 bases). In germline, CDR1 is MNHEY, CDR2 SVGAGI. The length of the CDR3 is 13 residues. The V gene lost 8 bases and the J gene lost 2 bases, with 10 bases spanning the gap. The CDR3 DNA sequence: TGTGCCAGCGGGGGTGGTCGCAATCAGCCCCAGCATTTT. Its translation is CASGGGRNQPQHF.

This chain uses TRBV5-1 with TRBJ1-5; TRBD1 might be the D (5 bases). From germline, CDR1 is SGHRS and CDR2 YFSETQ. The CDR3 is 17 residues long. The V and J ends lost 4 bases and 1 base respectively, with 18 bases between them. The CDR3 is CASSPGDGSRSNQPQHF. CDR3 nucleotides: TGCGCCAGCAGCCCTGGGGACGGGTCGCGGAGCAATCAGCCCCAGCATTTT.

J is TRBJ1-2 and V is TRBV29-1, with a weak D call TRBD1 (5 bases). Trimming shortened V by 5 bases and J by 0 bases, and 13 bases separated the two germline ends. Germline V gene sequence: CDR1 SQVTM, CDR2 ANQGSEA. The CDR3 runs to 14 residues. In DNA, the CDR3 is TGCAGCGTTAGGACACTCTTAGCTAACTATGGCTACACCTTC. This encodes CSVRTLLANYGYTF. The whole variable domain, remainder taken from reference TRBV29-1 and TRBJ1-2, is SAVISQKPSRDICQRGTSLTIQCQVDSQVTMMFWYRQQPGQSLTLIATANQGSEATYESGFVIDKFPISRPNLTFSTLTVSNMSPEDSSIYLCSVRTLLANYGYTFGSGTRLTVV.

As concerns this clone: Other DNA sequences from this sample encode an identical CDR3 as well. The gene calls are TRBV5-1 and TRBJ2-5, with 8 bases that match TRBD2. The V gene end was trimmed by 0 bases and the J gene end by 4 bases; junction bases not matched to a gene: 2. The CDR3 runs 14 residues. Germline V CDR1 and CDR2: SGHRS, YFSETQ. The CDR3 sequence is CASSLVLAGETQYF. In nucleotides, the CDR3 is TGCGCCAGCAGCTTGGTTCTAGCGGGAGAGACCCAGTACTTC.

The gene calls are TRBV11-1 and TRBJ2-3, with a tentative D call TRBD2 (5 bases). The CDR3 has 15 residues. V lost 5 bases and J lost 2, with 14 bases in between. CDR1 and CDR2 (germline): SGHAT, FQDESV (reference sequence). The CDR3 DNA follows: TGTGCCAGCAGCCCACGCGGACTTCTCACAGATACGCAGTATTTT. It encodes CASSPRGLLTDTQYF.

The genes are TRBV9 and TRBJ2-1; no clear D gene. Germline loops: CDR1 SGDLS, CDR2 YYNGEE. Trimming cost V 2 bases and J 7 bases, with 4 bases left between them. This CDR3 has 11 residues. The CDR3 protein is CASSVRNEQFF. The DNA of the CDR3 is TGTGCCAGCAGCGTCCGGAATGAGCAGTTCTTC.

The rearrangement uses TRBV6-5 and TRBJ1-5; D call uncertain. The ends were cut back, 9 bases at V and 2 bases at J, with 11 bases in the middle. CDR1 and CDR2 from the germline V gene are MNHEY and SVGAGI. There are 13 residues in the CDR3. CDR3: CASRSGGNQPQHF. CDR3 DNA sequence: TGTGCCAGTCGGTCCGGCGGCAATCAGCCCCAGCATTTT.

This clone has a single count. The chain uses TRBV15 and TRBJ2-7, with no clear D. The V and J ends lost 2 bases and 2 bases respectively, with 10 bases between them. Germline lookup yields CDR1 LNHNV and CDR2 YYDKDF (reference sequence). The CDR3 covers 14 residues. CDR3 in amino acids: CATSRLLPPYEQYF. The CDR3 coding sequence is TGTGCCACCAGCAGACTACTACCCCCCTACGAGCAGTACTTC.

The chain combines TRBV30 with TRBJ2-3; D is unclear. The CDR3 contains 11 residues. The germline V gene has CDR1 GTSNPN and CDR2 SVGIG (reference sequence). Trimming took 5 bases from V and 2 from J, leaving 5 bases between them. The CDR3 is CAWDFTDTQYF. CDR3 sequence (DNA): TGTGCCTGGGACTTCACAGATACGCAGTATTTT.

This chain joins TRBV27 and TRBJ2-5; D not certain. This CDR3 spans 14 amino acids. V shed 0 bases and J shed 1 base, with 6 bases lying between them. CDR1 MNHEY and CDR2 SMNVEV come from the germline V gene (reference sequence). The DNA for the CDR3 is TGTGCCAGCAGTTTATCGGAGTCCCAAGAGACCCAGTACTTC. It is translated as CASSLSESQETQYF.

The chain joins TRBV21-1 to TRBJ1-4. TRBV21-1 is a pseudogene. CDR3 length: 14 amino acids. CDR3 DNA: TGTGCCAGCAGCAAAGGGGCAACTAATGAAAAACTGTTTTTT. This sequence encodes CASSKGATNEKLFF.

The chain uses TRBV27 and TRBJ2-1, with a tentative D call TRBD2 (5 bases). CDR3 size: 16 residues. The germline V gene encodes CDR1 MNHEY and CDR2 SMNVEV (reference sequence). With 0 bases removed from V and 4 bases from J, the gap between germline ends came to 13 bases. CDR3 protein: CASSLSEGFLYNEQFF. The CDR3 bases are TGTGCCAGCAGTTTATCCGAGGGATTCCTTTACAATGAGCAGTTCTTC.

The J gene is TRBJ2-3, the V gene TRBV21-1. TRBV21-1 is noted as a pseudogene. There are 14 residues in the CDR3. CDR3 nucleotides: TGTGCCAGCAGCGGCCACGTCCTCGAGTATACGCAGTATTTT. Its protein is CASSGHVLEYTQYF.

The rearrangement links TRBV11-1 to TRBJ2-7, with 9 nucleotides matching TRBD2. CDR1 is SGHAT, CDR2 FQDESV, per germline (reference sequence). This CDR3 contains 14 residues. V dropped 1 base and J dropped 7; count of bases not matched to a gene: 5. The CDR3 loop reads CASSLEGLAWEQYF. The CDR3 coding sequence is TGTGCCAGCAGCTTAGAGGGACTAGCCTGGGAGCAGTACTTC.

This sequence joins TRBV4-1 and TRBJ2-2; TRBD2 aligns across 8 bases. With V trimmed by 3 bases and J by 6 bases, 9 bases remained unmatched. The length of the CDR3 is 16 residues. The germline gives CDR1 MGHRA, CDR2 YSYEKL. CDR3 coding DNA: TGCGCCAGCAGCCACGCACTGAGGACTAGCCCCGGGGAGCTGTTTTTT. Its translation: CASSHALRTSPGELFF.

The genes are TRBV5-1 and TRBJ2-5; no reliable D call. V shed 0 bases and J shed 5 bases, with 11 bases lying between them. The germline gives CDR1 SGHRS, CDR2 YFSETQ. The CDR3 extends over 14 amino acids. In nucleotides, the CDR3 is TGCGCCAGCAGCTTGGGGTCGTTTGGGGAGACCCAGTACTTC. This encodes CASSLGSFGETQYF. The variable domain in full, completed from reference TRBV5-1 and TRBJ2-5, reads KAGVTQTPRYLIKTRGQQVTLSCSPISGHRSVSWYQQTPGQGLQFLFEYFSETQRNKGNFPGRFSGRQFSNSRSEMNVSTLELGDSALYLCASSLGSFGETQYFGPGTRLLVL.

The CDR3 region has the DNA TGCGCCAGCAGCTTGGGGCCAGCGGGAGTGCAAGGCGAGCAGTACTTC. Translation: CASSLGPAGVQGEQYF. This chain connects TRBV5-1 to TRBJ2-7, with 8 positions matching TRBD2. The length of the CDR3 is 16 residues. Germline assignment: CDR1 SGHRS and CDR2 YFSETQ. Unmatched junction bases numbered 11, after V lost 0 bases and J lost 6 bases.

The V and J genes are TRBV12-1 and TRBJ2-7. TRBV12-1 is a recognized pseudogene. This CDR3 contains 17 residues. The CDR3: CASSSHLGPFSDYEQYF. CDR3 sequence (DNA): TGTGCCAGCAGCTCCCATTTAGGACCCTTCTCTGACTACGAGCAGTACTTC.